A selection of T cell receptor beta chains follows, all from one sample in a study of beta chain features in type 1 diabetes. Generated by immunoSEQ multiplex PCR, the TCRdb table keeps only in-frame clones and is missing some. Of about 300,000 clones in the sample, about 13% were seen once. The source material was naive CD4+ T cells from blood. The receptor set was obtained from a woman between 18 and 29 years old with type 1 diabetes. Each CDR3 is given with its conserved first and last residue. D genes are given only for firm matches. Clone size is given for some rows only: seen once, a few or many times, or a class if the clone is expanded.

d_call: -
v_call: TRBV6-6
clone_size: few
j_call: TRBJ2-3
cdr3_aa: CASSYEGDTQYF
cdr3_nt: TGTGCCAGCAGTTACGAGGGAGATACGCAGTATTTT

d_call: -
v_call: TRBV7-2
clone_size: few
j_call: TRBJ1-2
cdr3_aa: CASSEQGPYGYTF
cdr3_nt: TGTGCCAGCAGCGAACAGGGTCCCTATGGCTACACCTTC

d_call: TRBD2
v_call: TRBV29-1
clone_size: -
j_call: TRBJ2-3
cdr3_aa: CSVAGFGGTDTQYF
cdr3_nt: TGCAGCGTTGCTGGGTTCGGGGGGACAGATACGCAGTATTTT

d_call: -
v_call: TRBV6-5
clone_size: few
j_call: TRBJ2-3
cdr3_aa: CASSSRDWEDTQYF
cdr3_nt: TGTGCCAGCAGCTCCAGGGATTGGGAAGATACGCAGTATTTT

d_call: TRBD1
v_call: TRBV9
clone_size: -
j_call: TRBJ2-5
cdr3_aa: CASSARQGWWETQYF
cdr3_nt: TGTGCCAGCAGCGCCAGACAGGGGTGGTGGGAGACCCAGTACTTC

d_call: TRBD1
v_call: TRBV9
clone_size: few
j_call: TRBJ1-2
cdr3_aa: CASSVRPGQDYGYTF
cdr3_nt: TGTGCCAGCAGCGTGCGGCCGGGACAGGACTATGGCTACACCTTC

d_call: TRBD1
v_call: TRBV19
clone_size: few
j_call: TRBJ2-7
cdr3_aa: CASRDSDRGHEQYF
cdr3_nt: TGTGCCAGTAGGGACTCCGACAGGGGCCACGAGCAGTACTTC

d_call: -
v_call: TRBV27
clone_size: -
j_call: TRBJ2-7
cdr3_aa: CASRDQGRYEQYF
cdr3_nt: TGTGCCAGCAGGGATCAGGGCCGCTACGAGCAGTACTTC

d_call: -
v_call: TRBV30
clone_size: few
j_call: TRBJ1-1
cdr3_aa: CAWNRGGNTEAFF
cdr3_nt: TGTGCCTGGAATAGAGGTGGGAACACTGAAGCTTTCTTT

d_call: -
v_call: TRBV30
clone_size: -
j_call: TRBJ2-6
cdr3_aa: CASPGRSGANVLTF
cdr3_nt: TGTGCTTCCCCCGGTCGCTCTGGGGCCAACGTCCTGACTTTC

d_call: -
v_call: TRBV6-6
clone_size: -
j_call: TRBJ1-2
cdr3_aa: CASSYDRTYGYTF
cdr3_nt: TGTGCCAGCAGTTACGACAGGACCTATGGCTACACCTTC

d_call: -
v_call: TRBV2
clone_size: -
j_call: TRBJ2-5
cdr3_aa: CASIFQGGQETQYF
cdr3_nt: TGTGCCAGCATCTTCCAGGGGGGCCAAGAGACCCAGTACTTC

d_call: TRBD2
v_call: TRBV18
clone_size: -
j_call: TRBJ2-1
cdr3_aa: CASSPGTSGDSYNEQFF
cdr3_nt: TGTGCCAGCTCACCGGGGACTAGCGGCGACTCCTACAATGAGCAGTTCTTC

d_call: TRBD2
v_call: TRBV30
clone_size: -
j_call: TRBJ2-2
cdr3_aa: CAWRVAGVIVGGELFF
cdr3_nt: TGTGCCTGGAGGGTAGCGGGAGTAATAGTGGGCGGGGAGCTGTTTTTT

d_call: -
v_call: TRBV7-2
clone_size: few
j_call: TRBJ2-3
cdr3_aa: CASSFTSLTDTQYF
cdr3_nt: TGTGCCAGCAGCTTCACTAGCCTCACAGATACGCAGTATTTT

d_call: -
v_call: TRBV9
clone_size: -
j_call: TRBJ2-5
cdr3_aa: CASSVDSLKETQYF
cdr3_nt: TGTGCCAGCAGCGTGGACAGCTTAAAAGAGACCCAGTACTTC

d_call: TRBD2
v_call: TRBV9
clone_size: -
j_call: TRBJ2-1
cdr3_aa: CASSVGASGTYNEQFF
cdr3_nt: TGTGCCAGCAGCGTAGGAGCTAGCGGAACCTACAATGAGCAGTTCTTC

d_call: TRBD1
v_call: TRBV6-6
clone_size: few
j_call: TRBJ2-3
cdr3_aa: CASSYSTGQQTDTQYF
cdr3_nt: TGTGCCAGCAGTTACTCGACGGGACAGCAAACAGATACGCAGTATTTT

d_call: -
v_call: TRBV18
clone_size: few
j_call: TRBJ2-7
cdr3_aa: CASSPSGEQYF
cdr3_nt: TGTGCCAGCTCCCCCTCAGGCGAGCAGTACTTC

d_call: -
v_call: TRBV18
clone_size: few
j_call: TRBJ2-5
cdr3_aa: CASSPPVAVETQYF
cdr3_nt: TGTGCCAGCTCACCTCCCGTGGCGGTGGAGACCCAGTACTTC

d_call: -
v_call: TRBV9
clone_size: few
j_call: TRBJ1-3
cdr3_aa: CASSGRQDISGNTIYF
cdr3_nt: TGTGCCAGCAGCGGACGACAAGACATCTCTGGAAACACCATATATTTT

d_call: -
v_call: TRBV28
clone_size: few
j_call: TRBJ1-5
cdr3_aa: CASSFSSIGGQPQHF
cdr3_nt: TGTGCCAGCAGTTTCTCCTCGATTGGGGGGCAGCCCCAGCATTTT

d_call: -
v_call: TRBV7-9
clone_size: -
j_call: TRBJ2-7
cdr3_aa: CASSFTRPEAEQYF
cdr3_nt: TGTGCCAGCAGCTTTACTAGGCCCGAAGCCGAGCAGTACTTC

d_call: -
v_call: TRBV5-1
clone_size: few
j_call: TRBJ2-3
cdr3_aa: CASSLVARDTQYF
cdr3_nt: TGCGCCAGCAGCTTGGTAGCGAGAGATACGCAGTATTTT

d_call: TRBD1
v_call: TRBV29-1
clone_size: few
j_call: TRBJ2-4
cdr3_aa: CSVEQGFAKNIQYF
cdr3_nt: TGCAGCGTGGAACAGGGGTTTGCCAAAAACATTCAGTACTTC

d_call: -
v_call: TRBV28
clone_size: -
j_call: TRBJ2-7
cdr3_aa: CASSGLLSSYEQYF
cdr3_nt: TGTGCCAGTTCCGGGTTATTGAGTTCCTACGAGCAGTACTTC

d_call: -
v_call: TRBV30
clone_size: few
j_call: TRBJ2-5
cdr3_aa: CAWVAAGETQYF
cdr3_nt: TGTGCCTGGGTGGCGGCCGGCGAGACCCAGTACTTC

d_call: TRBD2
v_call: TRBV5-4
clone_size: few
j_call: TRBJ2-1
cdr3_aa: CASSFSGRRNEQFF
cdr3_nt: TGTGCCAGCAGCTTCAGCGGGAGGAGGAATGAGCAGTTCTTC

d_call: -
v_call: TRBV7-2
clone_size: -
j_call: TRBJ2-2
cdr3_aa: CASSLAAGPGELFF
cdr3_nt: TGTGCCAGCAGCTTAGCGGCGGGGCCCGGGGAGCTGTTTTTT

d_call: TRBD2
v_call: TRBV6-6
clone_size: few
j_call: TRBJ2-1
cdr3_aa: CASGKKTSGNINEQFF
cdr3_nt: TGTGCCAGCGGAAAGAAGACTAGCGGGAACATCAATGAGCAGTTCTTC